This TCR beta chain appears in the sequencing data of a study of blood T cell repertoires in COVID-19. The overall study: Acute and convalescent COVID-19 samples came from the United States, Italy and Spain. The cDNA or gDNA used as material had been derived from T cells, B-cell-depleted T cells, or PBMCs.

TCRdb's copy holds only in-frame clones and misses some; the assay was immunoSEQ multiplex PCR. The repertoire holds around 250,000 clones, with around 84% as singletons. CDR3 length: 16 residues. Per the germline V gene, CDR1 is LNHNV and CDR2 is YYDKDF (reference sequence). Trimming shortened V by 4 bases and J by 2 bases, and 18 bases separated the two germline ends. The rearrangement links TRBV15 to TRBJ2-7, with D possibly matching TRBD2 (6 bases). The sequence was collected from a woman aged 18-35 years with acute or convalescent COVID-19. Source material: peripheral blood. CDR3 in DNA: TGTGCCACCAGCAAGGTCCGGGCTAGCGCCACCTACGAGCAGTACTTC. Translating it yields CATSKVRASATYEQYF.